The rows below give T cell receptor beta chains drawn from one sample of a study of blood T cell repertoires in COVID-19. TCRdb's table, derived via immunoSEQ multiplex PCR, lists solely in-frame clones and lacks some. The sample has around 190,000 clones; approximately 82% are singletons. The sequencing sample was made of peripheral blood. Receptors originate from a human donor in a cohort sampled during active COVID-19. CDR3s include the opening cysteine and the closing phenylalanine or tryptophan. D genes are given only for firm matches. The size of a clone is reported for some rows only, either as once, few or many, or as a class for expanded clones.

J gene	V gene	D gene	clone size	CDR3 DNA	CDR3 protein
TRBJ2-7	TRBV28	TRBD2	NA	TGTGCCAGCAGTTTACCCCCCATTAGACTAGCGTTCTCCTACGAGCAGTACTTC	CASSLPPIRLAFSYEQYF
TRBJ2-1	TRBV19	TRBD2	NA	TGTGCCAGTAGTGGGACTAGCGGGAGCTCCTACAATGAGCAGTTCTTC	CASSGTSGSSYNEQFF
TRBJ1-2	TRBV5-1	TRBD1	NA	TGCGCCAGCAGCTTGGAGGCAGGGGGAGAGGATGGCTACACCTTC	CASSLEAGGEDGYTF
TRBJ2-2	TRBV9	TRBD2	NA	TGTGCCAGCAGCGCCCTGGCAGCGGGGTCGAACACCGGGGAGCTGTTTTTT	CASSALAAGSNTGELFF
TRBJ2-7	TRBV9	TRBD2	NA	TGTGCCAGCAGCGTAGGGGCTAGCGGGAGGTCCATCGAGCAGTACTTC	CASSVGASGRSIEQYF
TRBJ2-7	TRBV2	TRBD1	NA	TGTGCCAGCAGTGGGCTGGGACAGGACTACCGTTCCTACGAGCAGTACTTC	CASSGLGQDYRSYEQYF
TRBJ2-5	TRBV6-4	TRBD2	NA	TGTGCCAGCAGTGTTAATGGACTAGGACAAGAGACCCAGTACTTC	CASSVNGLGQETQYF
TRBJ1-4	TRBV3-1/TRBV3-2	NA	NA	TGTGCCAGCAGCCAAGATGTGACAACAGAAAAACTGTTTTTT	CASSQDVTTEKLFF
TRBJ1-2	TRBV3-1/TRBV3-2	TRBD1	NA	TGTGCCAGCAGCCAAGGACAGGGTTTAAGATATGGCTACACCTTC	CASSQGQGLRYGYTF
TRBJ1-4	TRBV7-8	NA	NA	TGTGCCAGCAGGAATACAGATTTACAAAATGAAAAACTGTTTTTT	CASRNTDLQNEKLFF
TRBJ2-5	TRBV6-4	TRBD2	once	TGTGCCAGCAGTGAATCTAGCGGGATCCAAGAGACCCAGTACTTC	CASSESSGIQETQYF
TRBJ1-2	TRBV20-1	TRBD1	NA	TGCAGTGCTAGGGACAGGGGGGACTACACCTTC	CSARDRGDYTF
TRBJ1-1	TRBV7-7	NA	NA	TGTGCTAGCAGCTTAGTAGAGAACACTGAAGCTTTCTTT	CASSLVENTEAFF
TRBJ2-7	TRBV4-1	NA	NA	TGCGCCAGCAGCCAAGTGGTAGCGGCTGATTACGAGCAGTACTTC	CASSQVVAADYEQYF
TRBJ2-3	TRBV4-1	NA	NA	TGCGCCAGCAGCCAAGTTAGCGGTTCTAGCACAGATACGCAGTATTTT	CASSQVSGSSTDTQYF
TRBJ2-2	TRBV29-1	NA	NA	TGCAGCACAAGGACTGGGCGGAACACCGGGGAGCTGTTTTTT	CSTRTGRNTGELFF
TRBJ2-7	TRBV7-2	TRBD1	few	TGTGCCAGCAGCTCAACGCCGACTACAGGGGGCGCCGAGCAGTACTTC	CASSSTPTTGGAEQYF
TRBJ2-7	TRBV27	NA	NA	TGTGCCAGCAGTTTTTATCGGGACACTAACGAGCAGTACTTC	CASSFYRDTNEQYF
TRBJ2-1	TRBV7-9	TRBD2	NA	TGTGCCAGCAGCTTTGTACCGTCAGGACTAGCGGGAGGGGGTACTGAGCAGTTCTTC	CASSFVPSGLAGGGTEQFF
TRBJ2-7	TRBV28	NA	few	TGTGCCAGCAGCCTACAGGGAAATACCTACGAGCAGTACTTC	CASSLQGNTYEQYF
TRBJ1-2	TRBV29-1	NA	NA	TGCAGCGCTGAAGAGGTGGCCCACTACACCTTC	CSAEEVAHYTF
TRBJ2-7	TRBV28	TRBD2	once	TGTGCCACCCGGGGGGGGGTAAGCGAGCAGTACTTC	CATRGGVSEQYF